Below, 20 T cell receptor beta chains from the same sample are listed, as sequenced in a study of blood T cell repertoires in COVID-19. Measured with immunoSEQ multiplex PCR; TCRdb has only the in-frame clones, and not every one. The table shows more than 200,000 clones, with 88% occurring only once. Source material: PBMCs or T cells enriched from blood (not recorded which). Every receptor here comes from a young woman who had been exposed to COVID-19.

This clone came up once. The chain uses TRBV7-9 and TRBJ1-6; 9 positions match TRBD1. The trim removed 5 bases at V and 6 bases at J, leaving 8 bases unmatched. CDR1 is SEHNR and CDR2 is FQNEAQ in the germline V gene (reference sequence). The CDR3 has 16 residues. Here the CDR3 DNA reads TGTGCCAGCAGCCGGGGACAGGGAATATCTAATTCACCCCTCCACTTT. Its protein product is CASSRGQGISNSPLHF.

V usage is TRBV5-1 and J usage is TRBJ2-5; D is perhaps TRBD1 (6 bases). Trimming left V 4 bases short and J 2 bases short, with 12 bases between. Germline V gene lookup returns CDR1 SGHRS and CDR2 YFSETQ. CDR3 size: 14 residues. The CDR3 region has the DNA TGCGCCAGCAGCCCGTGGGGGACACAAGAGACCCAGTACTTC. Its protein is CASSPWGTQETQYF.

The rearrangement joins TRBV11-2 to TRBJ1-1; D is unclear. The CDR3 totals 14 residues. From germline, CDR1 is SGHAT and CDR2 FQNNGV. V was pared by 0 bases and J by 4 bases, with 9 bases between. The chain's CDR3 is CASSLDGEGTEAFF. As DNA, the CDR3 is TGTGCCAGCAGCTTAGACGGGGAGGGCACTGAAGCTTTCTTT.

The chain employs TRBV9 and TRBJ1-4; no firm D call. The CDR3 consists of 17 residues. Between the trimmed V and J ends, which lost 0 bases and 5 bases, there was a span of 17 bases. Germline loops: CDR1 SGDLS, CDR2 YYNGEE. The DNA for the CDR3 is TGTGCCAGCAGCGTAGGGTTGGCTGGGAGAGCAAATGAAAAACTGTTTTTT. Amino acids: CASSVGLAGRANEKLFF.

J is TRBJ2-4 and V is TRBV30, with D possibly matching TRBD1 (5 bases). The germline CDR1 and CDR2 sequences are GTSNPN and SVGIG (reference sequence). The CDR3 length is 15 residues. V was trimmed by 6 bases and J by 0 bases, leaving 15 bases between them. The chain's CDR3 is CACSLTVLAKNIQYF. CDR3 coding DNA: TGTGCCTGTTCTTTGACAGTACTAGCCAAAAACATTCAGTACTTC. Together with reference TRBV30 and TRBJ2-4, the CDR3 gives the full variable domain: SQTIHQWPATLVQPVGSPLSLECTVEGTSNPNLYWYRQAAGRGLQLLFYSVGIGQISSEVPQNLSASRPQDRQFILSSKKLLLSDSGFYLCACSLTVLAKNIQYFGAGTRLSVL.

This chain connects TRBV11-2 to TRBJ2-2; 7 bases match TRBD2. CDR1 and CDR2 (germline): SGHAT, FQNNGV. Losses at the gene ends were 1 base for V and 0 bases for J; bases not matched to a gene: 2. There are 16 residues in the CDR3. CDR3 bases: TGTGCCAGCAGCTTAGTGGGACTACCGAACACCGGGGAGCTGTTTTTT. Amino acid sequence: CASSLVGLPNTGELFF.

This chain uses TRBV25-1 with TRBJ1-2; D might be TRBD1 (5 bases). The germline CDR1 and CDR2 sequences are MGHDK and SYGVNS. There are 11 residues in the CDR3. Trimming pared 6 bases from V and 6 bases from J, leaving 8 bases between. CDR3 in DNA: TGTGCCAGCAGCAGGGCGGATGGCTACACCTTC. Its protein is CASSRADGYTF.

The chain uses TRBV28 and TRBJ1-2; a weak D match, TRBD1 (5 bases). The V end lost 2 bases, the J end lost 2 bases, and 6 bases lay between the germline ends. Germline V CDR1 and CDR2: MDHEN, SYDVKM. The CDR3 consists of 13 residues. DNA of the CDR3: TGTGCCAGCAGTTTAGGGGGGAACTATGGCTACACCTTC. As protein: CASSLGGNYGYTF.

The rearrangement joins TRBV11-2 to TRBJ2-7; D possibly corresponds to TRBD1 (6 bases). CDR3 length: 13 amino acids. Germline CDR1 and CDR2: SGHAT and FQNNGV. Trimming cost V 1 base and J 6 bases, with 10 bases left between them. CDR3 bases: TGTGCCAGCAGCTTAGTAAGAGGGGGCGAGCAGTACTTC. It yields the protein CASSLVRGGEQYF.

The chain uses TRBV2 and TRBJ2-5; 8 bases agree with TRBD2. The germline V gene encodes CDR1 SNHLY and CDR2 FYNNEI. The ends lost 9 bases at V and 1 base at J; junction bases unmatched: 7. The length of the CDR3 is 14 residues. The DNA for the CDR3 is TGTGCCAGGAGCGGACTAGCATCCCAAGAGACCCAGTACTTC. It encodes CARSGLASQETQYF.

CDR3: CASSGTSGRNTGELFF. The CDR3 DNA is TGTGCCAGCAGCGGTACTAGCGGGAGGAACACCGGGGAGCTGTTTTTT. V usage is TRBV9 and J usage is TRBJ2-2; 11 bases are shared with TRBD2. V shed 3 bases and J 1 base; nucleotides not matched to a gene: 2. This CDR3 region has 16 residues. Germline-derived CDR1 and CDR2 are SGDLS and YYNGEE.

The chain links TRBV29-1 to TRBJ1-1; no reliable D call. V lost 7 bases and J lost 1, with 10 bases in between. CDR3 length equals 12 residues. Germline V gives CDR1 SQVTM, CDR2 ANQGSEA. CDR3 in DNA: TGCAGCGACTCCCGGGAGAACACTGAAGCTTTCTTT. Translated: CSDSRENTEAFF.

The CDR3 region is CASSYRGGNQPQHF. CDR3 in DNA: TGTGCCAGCAGTTACCGGGGTGGGAATCAGCCCCAGCATTTT. This sequence joins TRBV6-6 and TRBJ1-5; D unclear. This CDR3 has 14 amino acids. Trimming removed 2 bases from V and 4 bases from J, with 9 bases in between. Germline CDR1 and CDR2: MNHNY and SVGAGI (reference sequence).

The chain uses TRBV12-3 or TRBV12-4 and TRBJ1-1, with 7 positions matching TRBD1. V was clipped by 3 bases and J by 9 bases; unmatched bases: 1. The CDR3 extends over 11 amino acids. Written as DNA, the CDR3 is TGTGCCAGCAGTTTGACAGGGAAAGCTTTCTTT. Its translation is CASSLTGKAFF.

The chain links TRBV2 to TRBJ2-2, with a tentative D call TRBD2 (7 bases). Germline V CDR1 and CDR2: SNHLY, FYNNEI. The CDR3 is made up of 14 amino acids. V was pared by 8 bases and J by 7 bases, with 17 bases between. The CDR3 region has the DNA TGTGCCAGCCGGGGGGCAGGGGCAAACGGGGAGCTGTTTTTT. Encoded protein: CASRGAGANGELFF.

The chain links TRBV28 to TRBJ1-6; D remains ambiguous. The CDR3 has 15 amino acids. Germline CDR1 MDHEN, CDR2 SYDVKM. Trimming removed 5 bases from V and 9 bases from J, with 17 bases in between. The CDR3: CASSQALGAASPLHF. CDR3 DNA: TGTGCCAGCAGTCAGGCCCTAGGAGCGGCTTCACCCCTCCACTTT. Variable domain in full (rest from reference TRBV28 and TRBJ1-6): DVKVTQSSRYLVKRTGEKVFLECVQDMDHENMFWYRQDPGLGLRLIYFSYDVKMKEKGDIPEGYSVSREKKERFSLILESASTNQTSMYLCASSQALGAASPLHFGNGTRLTVT.

V and J are TRBV5-1 and TRBJ1-6; TRBD1 might be the D (5 bases). The CDR3 has 12 amino acids. Trimming took 4 bases from V and 15 from J, leaving 14 bases between them. Germline V gene data show CDR1 as SGHRS and CDR2 as YFSETQ. This chain's CDR3 is CASSLDSVILHF. DNA for the CDR3: TGCGCCAGCAGCCTTGACAGCGTTATCCTCCACTTT. The full variable domain, its missing parts supplied by reference TRBV5-1 and TRBJ1-6, is KAGVTQTPRYLIKTRGQQVTLSCSPISGHRSVSWYQQTPGQGLQFLFEYFSETQRNKGNFPGRFSGRQFSNSRSEMNVSTLELGDSALYLCASSLDSVILHFGNGTRLTVT.

In DNA, the CDR3 is TGTGCCAGCAGTTGGGGCCCGGCCCTAAACTATGGCTACACCTTC. Amino acids: CASSWGPALNYGYTF. The gene calls are TRBV28 and TRBJ1-2, with TRBD1 as a possible D gene (5 bases). The V gene lost 4 bases and the J gene lost 2 bases, with 14 bases spanning the gap. Germline-derived CDR1 and CDR2 are MDHEN and SYDVKM. The CDR3 extends over 15 amino acids.

The rearrangement joins TRBV5-1 to TRBJ1-1; D is undetermined. Trimming removed 1 base at V and 5 bases at J, with 12 bases between. Looked up from germline, CDR1 is SGHRS and CDR2 is YFSETQ. CDR3 length: 14 amino acids. CDR3 nucleotide sequence: TGCGCCAGCAGCTTGAACGAGGGATGGACTGAAGCTTTCTTT. Protein sequence: CASSLNEGWTEAFF.

At least ten counts were recorded for this clone. The rearrangement uses TRBV19 and TRBJ2-1; the D gene is possibly TRBD2 (6 bases). Per germline, CDR1 LNHDA and CDR2 SQIVND (reference sequence). The CDR3 length is 14 residues. With 8 bases removed from V and 4 bases from J, the gap between germline ends came to 15 bases. The CDR3 bases are TGTGCCAGTTCTAGCGTATTTCGGTACAATGAGCAGTTCTTC. Translating gives CASSSVFRYNEQFF.